The TCR beta chain described here comes from a study of T-cell reconstitution after alpha-beta-depleted transplantation in children. Study observations and caveats: By one year post-transplant, T-cell counts and diversity largely arose from T cells that were newly produced.

As regards this clonotype: The antigen is undetermined.

Library preparation (for TCRbeta) was performed with unique molecular identifiers. MiXCR was run by TCRdb on the PCR reads, yielding one entry per CDR3 protein. The table lists over 100,000 distinct CDR3 sequences, over 9% of them singletons. Trimming pared 3 bases from V and 5 bases from J, leaving 13 bases between. Germline V CDR1 and CDR2: MGHRA, YSYEKL. The CDR3 totals 14 residues. The V and J genes are TRBV4-1 and TRBJ1-1; D gene uncertain. This TCR derives from a boy aged 2 to 9 with acute lymphoblastic leukemia, due to receive a stem cell transplant. The sequences come from PBMCs, collected before TCRalphabeta/CD19-depleted stem cell transplant. CDR3 residues: CASSHPNEVTEAFF. The CDR3 bases are TGCGCCAGCAGCCACCCAAACGAGGTTACTGAAGCTTTCTTT.